The 21 T cell receptor beta chains presented below share a single source sample, sequenced in a study of T cell repertoires in cytomegalovirus infection. From the reads, TCRdb called clonotypes with MiXCR, one entry per CDR3 protein. This sample yields nearly 650,000 distinct CDR3 sequences, of which approximately 24% are seen a single time; roughly 8% belongs to the top ten. Sequencing input: CD8+ T cells from PBMCs. Source of these receptors: a human donor in good health (CMV status not recorded). Some clones in this sample may be carry-over from other donors' samples.

About this clonotype: One end of the junction fails to match germline, which may point to a read error. This chain joins TRBV12-3 or TRBV12-4 and TRBJ2-5; D may match TRBD1 or TRBD2 (5 bases each). The CDR3 has 14 amino acids. CDR3 loop: CASGFWPGRETQYF. The CDR3 region has the DNA TGTGCCAGCGGTTTTTGGCCAGGGAGAGAGACCCAGTACTTC.

This clonotype was recorded many times. J is TRBJ2-5 and V is TRBV28; 8 nucleotides align to TRBD1. J was trimmed by 5 bases and V by 3 bases; bases with no gene match: 5. Germline V gene data show CDR1 as MDHEN and CDR2 as SYDVKM. This CDR3 is 14 amino acids long. The CDR3 DNA reads TGTGCCAGCAGTTTTGGACAGGGCTGGGAGACCCAGTACTTC. Translation gives CASSFGQGWETQYF.

About this clonotype: Sequence at one end of the junction differs from germline and may be a read error. The rearrangement uses TRBV7-2 and TRBJ2-3; the D is unclear. This CDR3 region has 14 residues. Germline V gene data show CDR1 as SGHTA and CDR2 as FQGNSA. CDR3 amino acids: CVSSESPGTDTQYF. The CDR3 nucleotides are TGTGTCAGCAGCGAGTCTCCTGGCACAGATACGCAGTATTTT.

This clonotype was observed a few times. The V call is TRBV14, the J call TRBJ2-5, with 11 bases matching TRBD1. Germline CDR1 SGHDN, CDR2 FVKESK. The CDR3 loop spans 14 amino acids. V lost 4 bases and J lost 5; bases outside the gene matches: 3. CDR3 sequence (DNA): TGTGCCAGCAGCCGGACAGGGGGCTGGGAGACCCAGTACTTC. Translating it yields CASSRTGGWETQYF.

To note about this clonotype: It may be a read error: a sequence one base away is much more abundant. The genes are TRBV7-9 and TRBJ1-2, with 9 nucleotides matching TRBD1. The CDR3 has 16 amino acids. V gave up 7 bases and J gave up 2 bases; unmatched junction bases: 11. CDR1 is SEHNR, CDR2 FQNEAQ, per germline (reference sequence). This CDR3 reads CASNLNAGTGNYGYTF. The CDR3 region has the DNA TGTGCCAGCAATCTGAATGCCGGGACAGGGAACTATGGCTACACCTTC.

This clonotype has just a few counts. CDR3: CASSLARNSRADTQYF. CDR3 sequence (DNA): TGTGCCAGCAGCTTAGCGCGGAATTCACGGGCGGATACGCAGTATTTT. This chain joins TRBV7-6 and TRBJ2-3; D is ambiguous. The CDR3 has 16 amino acids. The ends were cut back, 0 bases at V and 6 bases at J, with 16 bases in the middle. Germline-derived CDR1 and CDR2 are SGHVS and FNYEAQ.

This clonotype was seen at least ten times. The chain carries TRBV28 and TRBJ2-1, with a possible D match to TRBD1 (6 bases). Trimming left V 5 bases short and J 2 bases short, with 13 bases between. This CDR3 is built from 15 residues. Germline loops: CDR1 MDHEN, CDR2 SYDVKM. Here the CDR3 reads CASSTRDNAYNEQFF. The DNA of the CDR3 is TGTGCCAGCAGTACCCGGGACAATGCCTACAATGAGCAGTTCTTC. The full variable domain, completed using reference TRBV28 and TRBJ2-1, is DVKVTQSSRYLVKRTGEKVFLECVQDMDHENMFWYRQDPGLGLRLIYFSYDVKMKEKGDIPEGYSVSREKKERFSLILESASTNQTSMYLCASSTRDNAYNEQFFGPGTRLTVL.

The V and J genes are TRBV20-1 and TRBJ2-2; 10 nucleotides match TRBD1. Trimming removed 6 bases from V and 6 bases from J; junction bases left unmatched: 10. The CDR3 totals 15 residues. Germline V CDR1 and CDR2: DFQATT, SNEGSKA (reference sequence). The DNA for the CDR3 is TGCAGTGCGGGCCGGGACAGGGGACGCGCCGGGGAGCTGTTTTTT. Its translation is CSAGRDRGRAGELFF.

This clonotype was counted ten times or more. The chain uses TRBV7-2 and TRBJ2-4; possible D gene TRBD2, 6 bases. This CDR3 comprises 15 residues. Trimming stripped 5 bases from V and 6 bases from J, with 17 bases between. CDR1 is SGHTA and CDR2 is FQGNSA in the germline V gene. CDR3: CASSPSPAGLNIQYF. As DNA, the CDR3 is TGTGCCAGCAGCCCCTCGCCAGCGGGCCTAAACATTCAGTACTTC. The entire variable domain, with the rest obtained from reference TRBV7-2 and TRBJ2-4, is as follows: GAGVSQSPSNKVTEKGKDVELRCDPISGHTALYWYRQSLGQGLEFLIYFQGNSAPDKSGLPSDRFSAERTGGSVSTLTIQRTQQEDSAVYLCASSPSPAGLNIQYFGAGTRLSVL.

This clonotype was seen a handful of times. The rearrangement joins TRBV27 to TRBJ2-2; no firm D call. The V end was cut by 3 bases, the J end by 1 base, with 9 bases between. Germline values: CDR1 MNHEY, CDR2 SMNVEV (reference sequence). This CDR3 spans 15 amino acids. CDR3 in DNA: TGTGCCAGCAGTTTCTTATCGCTGAACACCGGGGAGCTGTTTTTT. Translated, it gives CASSFLSLNTGELFF.

This chain links TRBV5-1 with TRBJ1-1, with D hard to call. The CDR3 is 11 amino acids. Between the trimmed V and J ends, which lost 2 bases and 8 bases, there was a span of 7 bases. Germline V gene lookup returns CDR1 SGHRS and CDR2 YFSETQ. CDR3: CASSLGKEAFF. CDR3 nucleotides: TGCGCCAGCAGCTTAGGAAAAGAAGCTTTCTTT.

This clonotype has at least ten counts. The chain recombines TRBV11-2 with TRBJ2-3; D is possibly TRBD1 (6 bases). Trimming removed 5 bases at V and 2 bases at J, with 14 bases between. The CDR3 length is 15 residues. The germline CDR1 and CDR2 sequences are SGHAT and FQNNGV. The CDR3 sequence is CASSARGSFTDTQYF. The CDR3 coding sequence is TGTGCCAGCAGCGCCAGGGGTTCCTTCACAGATACGCAGTATTTT.

Many counts were recorded for this clonotype. The J gene is TRBJ1-1, the V gene TRBV29-1; a possible D gene is TRBD1 (5 bases). Trimming removed 4 bases at V and 7 bases at J, with 10 bases between. This CDR3 is 11 amino acids long. Germline-derived CDR1 and CDR2 are SQVTM and ANQGSEA. The CDR3: CSVVGGGEAFF. In DNA form, the CDR3 reads TGCAGCGTTGTCGGGGGTGGTGAAGCTTTCTTT.

The rearrangement links TRBV4-2 to TRBJ1-1; tentative D call: TRBD1 (6 bases). The CDR3 contains 14 residues. V lost 1 base, J lost 7 bases, and 13 bases lay in between. Germline V gives CDR1 LGHNA, CDR2 YNFKEQ. CDR3 protein: CASSQVGATGEAFF. CDR3 nucleotide sequence: TGTGCCAGCAGCCAAGTAGGGGCGACAGGTGAAGCTTTCTTT.

Of note for this clonotype: This may stem from a read error, because a much larger clone lies one nucleotide away. The V and J genes are TRBV7-9 and TRBJ2-5; D gene uncertain. CDR3 length: 16 residues. Per the germline V gene, CDR1 is SEHNR and CDR2 is FQNEAQ (reference sequence). CDR3 in DNA: TGTGCCAGCAGCCCAGAAACCTGGATCGGCCAAGAGACCAAGTACTTC. The encoded protein is CASSPETWIGQETKYF.

This clonotype was seen more than once but under ten times. The J gene is TRBJ2-3, the V gene TRBV7-3; D is possibly TRBD2 (6 bases). CDR3 length equals 14 residues. Looked up from germline, CDR1 is SGHTA and CDR2 is FQGTGA. Trimming removed 5 bases from V and 0 bases from J, with 9 bases in between. The CDR3, as DNA: TGTGCCAGCAGCCCGGCGGGGAGCACAGATACGCAGTATTTT. Protein sequence: CASSPAGSTDTQYF.

The rearrangement joins TRBV28 to TRBJ1-1; D unresolved. Per the germline V gene, CDR1 is MDHEN and CDR2 is SYDVKM. This CDR3 contains 16 residues. V lost 2 bases to trimming and J lost 0 bases, with 13 bases between them. The CDR3 loop is CASSLGRENMNTEAFF. CDR3 coding DNA: TGTGCCAGCAGTTTAGGTCGGGAAAACATGAACACTGAAGCTTTCTTT.

The chain combines TRBV11-2 with TRBJ2-1; TRBD1 aligns across 7 bases. After removal of 4 bases from V and 4 bases from J, the junction contained 7 bases not matched to a gene. This CDR3 spans 15 amino acids. Looked up from germline, CDR1 is SGHAT and CDR2 is FQNNGV. CDR3 residues: CASSSPGGMYNEQFF. The CDR3 coding sequence is TGTGCCAGCAGCTCTCCAGGGGGAATGTACAATGAGCAGTTCTTC. The whole variable domain, remainder taken from reference TRBV11-2 and TRBJ2-1, is EAGVAQSPRYKIIEKRQSVAFWCNPISGHATLYWYQQILGQGPKLLIQFQNNGVVDDSQLPKDRFSAERLKGVDSTLKIQPAKLEDSAVYLCASSSPGGMYNEQFFGPGTRLTVL.

The genes are TRBV28 and TRBJ2-7; 9 positions match TRBD1. Losses at the gene ends were 5 bases for V and 0 bases for J; bases not matched to a gene: 8. Germline V gene lookup returns CDR1 MDHEN and CDR2 SYDVKM. This CDR3 comprises 16 residues. In DNA, the CDR3 is TGTGCCAGCAGTGCCCGGGACAGGGAAAACTCCTACGAGCAGTACGTC. It encodes CASSARDRENSYEQYV.

This clonotype appeared a few times. The chain's CDR3 is CAISDGWVSSIDYGYTF. The CDR3 DNA reads TGTGCCATCAGTGACGGCTGGGTCAGCTCAATAGACTATGGCTACACCTTC. The V and J genes are TRBV10-3 and TRBJ1-2; D is unclear. Germline CDR1 is ENHRY and CDR2 is SYGVKD. V shed 3 bases and J shed 3 bases, with 20 bases lying between them. The CDR3 extends over 17 amino acids.

Ten or more counts support this clonotype. CDR3 in amino acids: CASSRLAGGSSYNEQFF. For the CDR3, the DNA is TGTGCCAGCAGTAGACTAGCGGGGGGTTCCTCCTACAATGAGCAGTTCTTC. The chain joins TRBV6-2 or TRBV6-3 to TRBJ2-1; the match to TRBD2 covers 13 bases. The V segment lost 5 bases and the J segment 0 bases; nucleotides outside the gene matches: 4. Germline CDR1 and CDR2: MNHEY and SVGEGT. This CDR3 has 17 amino acids.